This T cell receptor beta chain was retrieved from a study of control samples from healthy donors and cancer patients. Clones were read by immunoSEQ multiplex PCR, and TCRdb kept only the in-frame ones, dropping some. The table shows over 150,000 clones, with 85% to 95% occurring only once. The length of the CDR3 is 13 residues. Trimming removed 4 bases from V and 4 bases from J, with 10 bases in between. Germline loops: CDR1 MNHNS, CDR2 SASEGT. Sequencing input: blood. The origin of this receptor is a woman aged 18-29 years in good health. The chain links TRBV6-1 to TRBJ1-2; D is uncertain. CDR3 DNA sequence: TGTGCCAGCAGTGTAGCGTGGGGCTATGGCTACACCTTC. Protein product: CASSVAWGYGYTF.